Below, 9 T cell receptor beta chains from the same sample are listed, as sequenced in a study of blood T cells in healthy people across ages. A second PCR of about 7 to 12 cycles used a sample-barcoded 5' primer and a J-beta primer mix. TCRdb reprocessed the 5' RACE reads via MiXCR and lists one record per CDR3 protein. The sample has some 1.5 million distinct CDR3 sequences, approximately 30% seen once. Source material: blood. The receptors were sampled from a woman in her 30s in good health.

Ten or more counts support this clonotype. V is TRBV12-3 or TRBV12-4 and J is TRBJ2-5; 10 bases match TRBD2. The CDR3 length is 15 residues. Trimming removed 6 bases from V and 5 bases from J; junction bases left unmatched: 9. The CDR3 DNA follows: TGTGCCAGCAGCTTCAGCGGGAGGGATTGGGAGACCCAGTACTTC. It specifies CASSFSGRDWETQYF.

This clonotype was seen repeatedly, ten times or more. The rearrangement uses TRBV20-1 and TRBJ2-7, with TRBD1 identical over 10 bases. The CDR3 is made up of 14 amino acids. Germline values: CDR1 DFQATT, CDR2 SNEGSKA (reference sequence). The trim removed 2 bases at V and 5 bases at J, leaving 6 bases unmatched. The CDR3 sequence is CSARLDRGRNEQYF. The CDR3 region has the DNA TGCAGTGCTAGACTAGACAGGGGGCGTAACGAGCAGTACTTC.

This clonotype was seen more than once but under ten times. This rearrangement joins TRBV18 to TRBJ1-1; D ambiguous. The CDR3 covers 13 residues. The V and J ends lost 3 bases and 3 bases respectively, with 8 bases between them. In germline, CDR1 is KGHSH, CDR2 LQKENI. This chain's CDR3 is CASSPGEDTEAFF. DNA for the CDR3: TGTGCCAGCTCACCGGGTGAGGACACTGAAGCTTTCTTT.

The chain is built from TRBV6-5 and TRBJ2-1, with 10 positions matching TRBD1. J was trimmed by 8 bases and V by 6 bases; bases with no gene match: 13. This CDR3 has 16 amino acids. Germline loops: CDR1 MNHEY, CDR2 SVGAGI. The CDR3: CASRRTGGRTGDEQFF. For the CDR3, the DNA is TGTGCCAGCAGAAGGACAGGGGGTAGGACCGGCGATGAGCAGTTCTTC.

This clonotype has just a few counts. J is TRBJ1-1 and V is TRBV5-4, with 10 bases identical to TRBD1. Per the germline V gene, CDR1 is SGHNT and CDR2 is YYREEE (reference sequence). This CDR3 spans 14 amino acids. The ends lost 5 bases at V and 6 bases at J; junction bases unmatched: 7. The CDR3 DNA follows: TGTGCCAGCAGTCCGACAGGGGGCCGATCTGAAGCTTTCTTT. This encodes CASSPTGGRSEAFF.

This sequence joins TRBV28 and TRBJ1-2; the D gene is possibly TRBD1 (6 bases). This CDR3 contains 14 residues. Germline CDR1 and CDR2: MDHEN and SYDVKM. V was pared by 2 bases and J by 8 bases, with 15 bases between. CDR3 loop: CASSLGRGRSGYTF. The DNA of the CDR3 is TGTGCCAGCAGTTTAGGCAGGGGTCGTTCGGGCTACACCTTC.

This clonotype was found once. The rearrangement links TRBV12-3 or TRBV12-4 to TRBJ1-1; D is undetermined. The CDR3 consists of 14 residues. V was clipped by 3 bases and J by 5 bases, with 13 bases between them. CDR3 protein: CASSLWAGGTEAFF. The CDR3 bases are TGTGCCAGCAGTTTGTGGGCGGGAGGGACTGAAGCTTTCTTT.

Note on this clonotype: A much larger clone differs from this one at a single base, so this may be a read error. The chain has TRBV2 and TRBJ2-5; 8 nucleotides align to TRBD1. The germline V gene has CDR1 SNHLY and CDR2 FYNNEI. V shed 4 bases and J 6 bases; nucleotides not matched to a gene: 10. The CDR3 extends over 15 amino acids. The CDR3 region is CASSVKQGAGQTQYF. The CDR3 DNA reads TGTGCCAGCAGTGTCAAGCAGGGGGCCGGGCAGACCCAGTACTTC.

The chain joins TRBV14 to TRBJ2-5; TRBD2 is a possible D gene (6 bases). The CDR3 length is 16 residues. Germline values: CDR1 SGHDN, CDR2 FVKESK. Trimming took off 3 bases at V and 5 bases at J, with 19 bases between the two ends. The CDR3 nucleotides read TGTGCCAGCAGCCATCGTATGTCTGTGGGGGGTGAGACCCAGTACTTC. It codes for CASSHRMSVGGETQYF.